The present T cell receptor beta chain was sequenced within a study of T cells after yellow fever vaccination. Ten or more counts support this clonotype. Regarding the study as a whole: Vaccine-responding clonotypes were almost all undetectable in sorted memory subsets on day 0. It was a weaker secondary response, yet one that peaked faster, at day 5 versus 15.

The TCR cDNA carried a universal primer site and UMIs from 5'RACE template switching. Each CDR3 protein is one row after TCRdb ran MiXCR on the 5' RACE reads. The data hold more than 20,000 distinct CDR3 sequences, with roughly 5.5% observed a single time. The sample in question was PBMCs, either bulk or a sorted T-cell subset (CD4+, CD8+, memory, or dextramer-sorted; not recorded which), obtained about 41 days after the first yellow fever vaccination. The TCR originated in a man between 18 and 29 years old who received the YFV17D yellow fever vaccine.

CDR3 bases: TGTGCCAGCAGCCAAGATCACAGTCAAGAGACCCAGTACTTC. It codes for CASSQDHSQETQYF. J is TRBJ2-5 and V is TRBV3-1; the D is unclear. Germline-derived CDR1 and CDR2 are LGHDT and YNNKEL (reference sequence). CDR3 length: 14 amino acids. Trimming stripped 0 bases from V and 2 bases from J, with 7 bases between.